Shown below are 22 T cell receptor beta chains from a single sample sequenced in a study of blood T cell repertoires in COVID-19. The assay was immunoSEQ multiplex PCR, and TCRdb's table has in-frame clones only and misses some. This repertoire shows about 150,000 clones, about 85% found once; its top ten account for roughly 4%. Input material: PBMCs or T cells enriched from blood (not recorded which). The receptors shown here come from a woman aged 40 to 50 who had been exposed to COVID-19.

This chain uses TRBV28 with TRBJ1-2, with D maybe TRBD1 (5 bases). The CDR3 covers 12 residues. V was pared by 6 bases and J by 6 bases, with 11 bases between. From germline, CDR1 is MDHEN and CDR2 SYDVKM. CDR3 residues: CASSSRQHGYTF. CDR3 bases: TGTGCCAGCAGCTCCCGACAGCATGGCTACACCTTC.

This chain connects TRBV25-1 to TRBJ2-3; TRBD1 matches 8 bases. V shed 4 bases, J shed 4 bases, and the junction held 7 bases outside the gene matches. CDR1 is MGHDK and CDR2 is SYGVNS in the germline V gene. There are 15 residues in the CDR3. The CDR3 DNA reads as TGTGCCAGCAGTGCCCAGGGGGCGCCCCCAGATACGCAGTATTTT. The encoded protein is CASSAQGAPPDTQYF.

The chain carries TRBV11-3 and TRBJ2-7; 8 bases agree with TRBD2. The CDR3 consists of 15 residues. Unmatched junction bases numbered 8, after V lost 1 base and J lost 6 bases. Germline CDR1 SGHNT, CDR2 YENEEA. CDR3 DNA: TGTGCCAGCAGCTTAGGCCCGGGAGGGCCTCTCGAGCAGTACTTC. Protein sequence: CASSLGPGGPLEQYF.

The chain recombines TRBV7-8 with TRBJ1-5; the D is unclear. There are 15 residues in the CDR3. V dropped 1 base and J dropped 0 bases, with 7 bases sitting between them. Germline V gene lookup returns CDR1 SGHVS and CDR2 FQNEAQ. Here the CDR3 DNA reads TGTGCCAGCAGCTTAGGTTCAGGTAGCAATCAGCCCCAGCATTTT. As protein: CASSLGSGSNQPQHF.

The chain recombines TRBV28 with TRBJ2-1; 8 bases agree with TRBD2. Germline V CDR1 and CDR2: MDHEN, SYDVKM. The CDR3 sequence is 14 residues long. Germline trimming cut 6 bases from V and 4 bases from J; bases unmatched to any gene: 5. In DNA form, the CDR3 reads TGTGCCAGCAGAGCGGGAGTGGTGTACAATGAGCAGTTCTTC. As protein: CASRAGVVYNEQFF.

The V gene is TRBV10-3, the J gene TRBJ2-7; D perhaps matches TRBD1 (5 bases). The germline gives CDR1 ENHRY, CDR2 SYGVKD. This CDR3 comprises 13 residues. The germline V and J ends were trimmed by 4 bases and 2 bases, with 9 bases remaining between them. CDR3 loop: CAISAPRAYEQYF. In nucleotides, the CDR3 is TGTGCCATCAGTGCCCCCAGGGCCTACGAGCAGTACTTC.

This rearrangement joins TRBV5-1 to TRBJ2-7, with 13 nucleotides matching TRBD2. CDR3 length equals 14 residues. Germline CDR1 SGHRS, CDR2 YFSETQ. J lost 5 bases, V lost 4 bases, and 3 bases had no gene match. CDR3 DNA: TGCGCCAGCAGCGAACTAGCGGGAGGGGACGAGCAGTACTTC. Its translation: CASSELAGGDEQYF.

The genes are TRBV5-6 and TRBJ2-5; D is unresolved. The CDR3 spans 13 residues. Trimming removed 1 base at V and 2 bases at J, with 6 bases between. Germline CDR1 is SGHDT and CDR2 is YYEEEE. The CDR3 spells CASSLYRQETQYF. In DNA form, the CDR3 reads TGTGCCAGCAGCTTGTACAGACAAGAGACCCAGTACTTC.

V gene TRBV7-2 combines with J gene TRBJ1-6, with unresolved D. Trimming took 3 bases from V and 7 from J, leaving 7 bases between them. Looked up from germline, CDR1 is SGHTA and CDR2 is FQGNSA. This CDR3 has 13 amino acids. CDR3 DNA sequence: TGTGCCAGCAGCTTGGCCAGGAATTCACCCCTCCACTTT. Amino acid sequence: CASSLARNSPLHF.

Only one count was recorded for this clone. V and J are TRBV7-9 and TRBJ2-7; weak D call: TRBD1 (6 bases). The germline V gene encodes CDR1 SEHNR and CDR2 FQNEAQ (reference sequence). Between the trimmed V and J ends, which lost 4 bases and 5 bases, there was a span of 15 bases. The CDR3 is made up of 14 amino acids. CDR3 in amino acids: CASSSRQAEDEQYF. As DNA, the CDR3 is TGTGCCAGCAGCTCCCGACAGGCCGAGGACGAGCAGTACTTC.

The chain recombines TRBV10-2 with TRBJ2-7; no definite D call. The V and J ends lost 8 bases and 3 bases respectively, with 11 bases between them. The CDR3 length is 12 residues. CDR1 and CDR2 from the germline V gene are WSHSY and SAAADI. This chain's CDR3 is CASGRRYYEQYF. The CDR3 DNA reads TGCGCCAGCGGCCGGCGGTACTACGAGCAGTACTTC.

The gene calls are TRBV24-1 and TRBJ2-7, with D unclear. The V gene's germline CDR1 is KGHDR and CDR2 SFDVKD. This CDR3 region has 12 residues. With 6 bases removed from V and 6 bases from J, the gap between germline ends came to 11 bases. The CDR3 DNA reads as TGTGCCACCAGTAACAGTCGTGGCGAGCAGTACTTC. It translates to CATSNSRGEQYF.

This clone was seen repeatedly, ten times or more. This chain joins TRBV4-3 and TRBJ2-1; D is possibly TRBD2 (6 bases). Between the trimmed V and J ends, which lost 1 base and 5 bases, there was a span of 15 bases. Germline CDR1 reads LGHNA; CDR2 reads YSLEER. CDR3 length: 16 amino acids. CDR3 region: CASSQGGELRNNEQFF. CDR3 coding DNA: TGCGCCAGCAGCCAAGGGGGGGAGCTCCGGAACAATGAGCAGTTCTTC.

The CDR3 DNA reads as TGTGCCAGCAGCTTAGTGAGCGAGCAGTACTTC. Translated, it gives CASSLVSEQYF. The rearrangement uses TRBV7-2 and TRBJ2-7; D is uncertain. The CDR3 runs to 11 residues. Per germline, CDR1 SGHTA and CDR2 FQGNSA. V lost 1 base to trimming and J lost 6 bases, with 4 bases between them.

The J gene is TRBJ2-5, the V gene TRBV2, with 7 bases that match TRBD2. J was trimmed by 0 bases and V by 6 bases; bases with no gene match: 10. Per germline, CDR1 SNHLY and CDR2 FYNNEI. There are 16 residues in the CDR3. The CDR3: CASRDMGGTYQETQYF. In DNA form, the CDR3 reads TGTGCCAGCAGGGACATGGGGGGGACGTACCAAGAGACCCAGTACTTC.

This clone was recorded only once. The chain has TRBV27 and TRBJ2-7; 14 positions agree with TRBD2. V trimming: 6 bases; J trimming: 2 bases; junction bases outside the gene matches: 6. CDR3 length: 16 amino acids. From germline, CDR1 is MNHEY and CDR2 SMNVEV (reference sequence). The CDR3 region is CASSSGTSGRAYEQYF. In DNA, the CDR3 is TGTGCCAGCAGCTCAGGGACTAGCGGGAGAGCCTACGAGCAGTACTTC.

V gene TRBV7-3 combines with J gene TRBJ2-1, with D unresolved. The CDR3 is made up of 15 amino acids. The V gene lost 1 base and the J gene lost 3 bases, with 10 bases spanning the gap. Germline V gene sequence: CDR1 SGHTA, CDR2 FQGTGA. The CDR3 sequence is CASSLNPEHYNEQFF. The CDR3 DNA reads TGTGCCAGCAGCTTAAACCCGGAGCACTACAATGAGCAGTTCTTC.

By sample fraction, this clone is medium-sized. The V and J genes are TRBV20-1 and TRBJ2-1; TRBD2 agrees at 7 bases. This CDR3 spans 14 amino acids. Germline V lookup: CDR1 DFQATT, CDR2 SNEGSKA (reference sequence). Trimming took 3 bases from V and 4 from J; bases not matched to a gene: 6. CDR3 DNA: TGCAGTGCTAGTTTTGCGGGGGATTACAATGAGCAGTTCTTC. This codes for CSASFAGDYNEQFF.

The chain recombines TRBV3-1 (or the pseudogene TRBV3-2) with TRBJ2-5, with 10 bases matching TRBD2. The CDR3 is made up of 14 amino acids. Unmatched junction bases numbered 4, after V lost 6 bases and J lost 3 bases. CDR1 is LGHDT and CDR2 is YNNKEL in the germline V gene (reference sequence). This CDR3 reads CASRHLAGEETQYF. Written as DNA, the CDR3 is TGTGCCAGCAGGCACCTAGCGGGAGAAGAGACCCAGTACTTC.

This chain uses TRBV28 with TRBJ1-1; D is ambiguous. The germline V and J ends were trimmed by 5 bases and 1 base, with 11 bases remaining between them. CDR3 length: 14 amino acids. Germline CDR1 and CDR2: MDHEN and SYDVKM. CDR3 amino acids: CASSLDYRNTEAFF. For the CDR3, the DNA is TGTGCCAGCAGTCTCGACTACAGGAACACTGAAGCTTTCTTT.

J is TRBJ2-3 and V is TRBV3-1 (or the pseudogene TRBV3-2), with 8 bases that match TRBD2. Germline CDR1 LGHDT, CDR2 YNNKEL (reference sequence). This CDR3 has 15 residues. V shed 1 base, J shed 4 bases, and the junction held 4 bases outside the gene matches. CDR3 residues: CASSQAGLAADTQYF. In nucleotides, the CDR3 is TGTGCCAGCAGCCAAGCAGGACTAGCAGCAGATACGCAGTATTTT.

This chain uses TRBV12-5 with TRBJ2-3; D gene ambiguous. The V gene's germline CDR1 is LGHNT and CDR2 FRNRAP. The V gene lost 6 bases and the J gene lost 1 base, with 11 bases spanning the gap. The CDR3 sequence is 14 residues long. CDR3 residues: CASGLLSRTDTQYF. CDR3 sequence (DNA): TGTGCTAGTGGCCTGTTGAGTCGCACAGATACGCAGTATTTT.